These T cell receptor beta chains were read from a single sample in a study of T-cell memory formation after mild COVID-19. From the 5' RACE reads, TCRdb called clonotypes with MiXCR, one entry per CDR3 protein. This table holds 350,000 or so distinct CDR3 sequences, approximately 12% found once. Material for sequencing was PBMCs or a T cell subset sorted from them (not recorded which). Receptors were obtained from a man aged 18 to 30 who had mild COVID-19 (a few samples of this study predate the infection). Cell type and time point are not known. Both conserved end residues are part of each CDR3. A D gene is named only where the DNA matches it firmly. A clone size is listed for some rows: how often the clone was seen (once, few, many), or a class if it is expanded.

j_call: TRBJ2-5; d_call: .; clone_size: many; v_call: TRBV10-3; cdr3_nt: TGTGCCATCCGGACAGCCCAAGAGACCCAGTACTTC; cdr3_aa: CAIRTAQETQYF
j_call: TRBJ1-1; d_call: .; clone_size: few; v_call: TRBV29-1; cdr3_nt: TGCAGCGTTGCAGAGCAGGGGTACACTGAAGCTTTCTTT; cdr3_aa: CSVAEQGYTEAFF
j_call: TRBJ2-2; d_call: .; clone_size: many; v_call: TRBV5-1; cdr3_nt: TGCGCCAGCAGCTTGGCCAGGGCAAACACCGGGGAGCTGTTTTTT; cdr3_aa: CASSLARANTGELFF
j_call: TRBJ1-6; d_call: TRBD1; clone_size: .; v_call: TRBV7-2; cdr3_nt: TGTGCCAGCAGCTTAGGGGACAGGCTTGAATCACCCCTCCACTTT; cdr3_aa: CASSLGDRLESPLHF
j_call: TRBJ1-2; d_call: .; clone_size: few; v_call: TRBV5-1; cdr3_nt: TGCGCCAGCAGCTTGGCAACGAGAAATGGCTACACCTTC; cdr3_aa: CASSLATRNGYTF
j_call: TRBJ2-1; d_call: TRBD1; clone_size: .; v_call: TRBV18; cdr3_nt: TGTGCCAGCTCACCGCTCTCGCGGACAGGGGCCTACAATGAGCAGTTCTTC; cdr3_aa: CASSPLSRTGAYNEQFF
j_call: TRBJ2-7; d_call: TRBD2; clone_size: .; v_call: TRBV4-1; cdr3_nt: TGCGCCAGCAGCCAGCTAGCGGGGGCCGTAAGCTCCTACGAGCAGTACTTC; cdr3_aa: CASSQLAGAVSSYEQYF
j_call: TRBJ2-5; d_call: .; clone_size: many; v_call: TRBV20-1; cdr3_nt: TGCAGTGCTCGGGGGCTATGGCACCAAGAGACCCAGTACTTC; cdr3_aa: CSARGLWHQETQYF
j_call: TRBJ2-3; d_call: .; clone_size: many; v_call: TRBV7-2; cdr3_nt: TGTGCCAGCAGCTTATTACAGGCCACAGATACGCAGTATTTT; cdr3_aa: CASSLLQATDTQYF
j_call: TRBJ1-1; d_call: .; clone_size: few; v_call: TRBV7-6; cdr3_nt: TGTGCCAGCAGCCCAATATCGGCTGGGGCAATCCGAATCCCCCCGAACACTGAAGCTTTCTTT; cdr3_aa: CASSPISAGAIRIPPNTEAFF
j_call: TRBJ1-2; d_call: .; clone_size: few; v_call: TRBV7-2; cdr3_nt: TGTGCCAGCAGCTTAGCGTCGGCAGGTTCCCTCAACTATGGCTACACCTTC; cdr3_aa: CASSLASAGSLNYGYTF
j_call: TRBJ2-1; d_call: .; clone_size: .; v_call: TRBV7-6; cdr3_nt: TGTGCCAGCAGACCTCGCGGGGGCCGGACCTACAATGAGCAGTTCTTC; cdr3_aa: CASRPRGGRTYNEQFF
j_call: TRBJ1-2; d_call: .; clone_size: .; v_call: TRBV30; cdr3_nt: TGTGCCTGGAGTGTCGACGTGTATGGCTACACCTTC; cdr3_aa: CAWSVDVYGYTF
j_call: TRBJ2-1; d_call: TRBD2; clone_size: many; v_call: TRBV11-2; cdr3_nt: TGTGCCAGCAGCTTATCCAGCGGGGTTTACAATGAGCAGTTCTTC; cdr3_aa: CASSLSSGVYNEQFF
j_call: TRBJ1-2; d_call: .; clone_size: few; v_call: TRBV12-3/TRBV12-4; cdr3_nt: TGTGCCAGCAGTTTAGGCGGTGGGGATGGCTACACCTTC; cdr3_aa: CASSLGGGDGYTF